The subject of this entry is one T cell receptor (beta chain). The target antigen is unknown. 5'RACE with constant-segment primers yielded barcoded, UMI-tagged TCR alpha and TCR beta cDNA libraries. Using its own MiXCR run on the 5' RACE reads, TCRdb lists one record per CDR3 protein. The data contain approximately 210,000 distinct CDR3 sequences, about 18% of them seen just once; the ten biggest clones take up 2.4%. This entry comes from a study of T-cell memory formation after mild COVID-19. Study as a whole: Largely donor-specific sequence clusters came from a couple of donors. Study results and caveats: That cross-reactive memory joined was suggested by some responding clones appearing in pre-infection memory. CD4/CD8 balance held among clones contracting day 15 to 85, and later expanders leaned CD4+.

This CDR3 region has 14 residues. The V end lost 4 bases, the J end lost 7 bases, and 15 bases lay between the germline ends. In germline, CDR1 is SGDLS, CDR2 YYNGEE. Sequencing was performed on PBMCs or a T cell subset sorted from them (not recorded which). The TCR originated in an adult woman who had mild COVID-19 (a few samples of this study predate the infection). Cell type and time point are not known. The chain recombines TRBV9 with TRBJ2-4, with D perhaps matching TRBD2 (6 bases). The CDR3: CASSPRSGENIQYF. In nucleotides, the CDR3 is TGTGCCAGCAGCCCAAGGTCGGGGGAGAACATTCAGTACTTC.